A single sample is the source of the 17 T cell receptor beta chains below, sequenced in a study of T cell responses to AZD1222 COVID-19 vaccine. Using immunoSEQ multiplex PCR, the repertoire was profiled, and TCRdb retains in-frame clones only, with some absent. The repertoire includes approximately 190,000 clones, roughly 92% of them detected once, and over 1% sits in the top ten. This specimen was peripheral blood, taken on day 0 of AZD1222 vaccination. The receptors stem from an adult in good health.

V and J are TRBV28 and TRBJ2-5; TRBD1 aligns across 7 bases. The DNA end favors TRBJ2-7, so the J call may be wrong. The CDR3 extends over 18 amino acids. CDR1 and CDR2 from the germline V gene are MDHEN and SYDVKM. Written as DNA, the CDR3 is TGTGCCAGCAGTGGAACAAGGGGGCAGCAACCCACGAACTACGAGCAGTACTTC. Translating gives CASSGTRGQQPTNYEQYF.

This chain links TRBV9 with TRBJ1-2, with D possibly matching TRBD1 (5 bases). The CDR3 covers 15 residues. Germline CDR1 SGDLS, CDR2 YYNGEE. Trimming removed 2 bases from V and 0 bases from J, with 11 bases in between. The CDR3 protein is CASSVEWDPNYGYTF. DNA of the CDR3: TGTGCCAGCAGCGTCGAATGGGACCCTAACTATGGCTACACCTTC.

The J gene is TRBJ2-3, the V gene TRBV18; D unclear. In germline, CDR1 is KGHSH, CDR2 LQKENI. V lost 3 bases to trimming and J lost 2 bases, with 12 bases between them. The CDR3 length is 15 residues. Written as DNA, the CDR3 is TGTGCCAGCTCACCGCGCCGGACGGACACAGATACGCAGTATTTT. Amino acids: CASSPRRTDTDTQYF.

This clone was counted a few times. V gene TRBV19 combines with J gene TRBJ2-6; D assignment may be TRBD1 or TRBD2 (5 bases each). The germline V gene has CDR1 LNHDA and CDR2 SQIVND (reference sequence). V was pared by 3 bases and J by 0 bases, with 15 bases between. This CDR3 is 18 amino acids long. CDR3 sequence: CASSIGAGRDSGANVLTF. Here the CDR3 DNA reads TGTGCCAGTAGTATCGGGGCGGGCAGAGACTCTGGGGCCAACGTCCTGACTTTC.

The chain has TRBV6-5 and TRBJ1-3; 7 nucleotides align to TRBD1. There are 15 residues in the CDR3. V lost 5 bases to trimming and J lost 4 bases; unmatched junction nucleotides: 8. Germline CDR1 reads MNHEY; CDR2 reads SVGAGI. DNA for the CDR3: TGTGCCAGCAGTCCGGCAGGGGGGGTCGGAAACACCATATATTTT. Translation gives CASSPAGGVGNTIYF.

This sequence joins TRBV11-3 and TRBJ2-3; no reliable D call. Germline CDR1 SGHNT, CDR2 YENEEA. CDR3 length: 13 amino acids. Trimming stripped 3 bases from V and 3 bases from J, with 7 bases between. CDR3 in amino acids: CASSFRFTDTQYF. The CDR3 region has the DNA TGTGCCAGCAGCTTCCGATTTACAGATACGCAGTATTTT. The entire variable domain, with the rest obtained from reference TRBV11-3 and TRBJ2-3, is as follows: EAGVVQSPRYKIIEKKQPVAFWCNPISGHNTLYWYLQNLGQGPELLIRYENEEAVDDSQLPKDRFSAERLKGVDSTLKIQPAELGDSAVYLCASSFRFTDTQYFGPGTRLTVL.

J is TRBJ1-5 and V is TRBV6-5; perhaps TRBD1 as D (6 bases). The CDR3 totals 13 residues. Between the trimmed V and J ends, which lost 6 bases and 9 bases, there was a span of 15 bases. Germline CDR1 MNHEY, CDR2 SVGAGI. The CDR3 coding sequence is TGTGCCAGCAGAGGGGGGGGGATTGGGCCCCAGCATTTT. Its translation: CASRGGGIGPQHF.

In nucleotides, the CDR3 is TGTGCCAGCAGTGATGTCCAGGGGGCTGCTCGGGGCACTGAAGCTTTCTTT. This sequence encodes CASSDVQGAARGTEAFF. V is TRBV2 and J is TRBJ1-1; TRBD1 agrees at 8 bases. CDR1 and CDR2 (germline): SNHLY, FYNNEI. The junction had 13 bases not matched to a gene; V was cut back by 3 bases and J by 4 bases. The CDR3 spans 17 residues.

The count of this clone is one. The rearrangement uses TRBV7-2 and TRBJ2-3; 9 bases match TRBD1. J gave up 7 bases and V 7 bases, and 9 bases lay outside the gene matches. This CDR3 spans 14 amino acids. Germline V gene lookup returns CDR1 SGHTA and CDR2 FQGNSA. This CDR3 reads CASTPGQGRNTQYF. For the CDR3, the DNA is TGTGCCAGCACCCCGGGACAGGGAAGAAATACGCAGTATTTT.

The CDR3 nucleotides are TGTGCCAGCACTGGCAGGGCCAGCAATCAGCCCCAGCATTTT. The encoded protein is CASTGRASNQPQHF. This chain connects TRBV7-2 to TRBJ1-5; TRBD1 is a possible D gene (5 bases). Germline V CDR1 and CDR2: SGHTA, FQGNSA. Trimming took off 7 bases at V and 1 base at J, with 11 bases between the two ends. The CDR3 has 14 residues. Drawing the rest from reference TRBV7-2 and TRBJ1-5, the complete variable domain is GAGVSQSPSNKVTEKGKDVELRCDPISGHTALYWYRQSLGQGLEFLIYFQGNSAPDKSGLPSDRFSAERTGGSVSTLTIQRTQQEDSAVYLCASTGRASNQPQHFGDGTRLSIL.

The genes are TRBV5-1 and TRBJ1-2; TRBD1 matches at 7 bases. Germline CDR1 is SGHRS and CDR2 is YFSETQ. The CDR3 is made up of 16 amino acids. V was pared by 2 bases and J by 0 bases, with 7 bases of the junction left unmatched. CDR3 amino acids: CASSFDRDRPNYGYTF. The CDR3 nucleotides read TGCGCCAGCAGCTTCGACAGGGACAGACCTAACTATGGCTACACCTTC.

CDR3 nucleotide sequence: TGTGCCAGCAGCGTCGGACAGAATCAGCCCCAGCATTTT. It is translated as CASSVGQNQPQHF. The chain recombines TRBV7-3 with TRBJ1-5, with a tentative D call TRBD1 (6 bases). The CDR3 loop spans 13 amino acids. With 5 bases removed from V and 4 bases from J, the gap between germline ends came to 9 bases. Per the germline V gene, CDR1 is SGHTA and CDR2 is FQGTGA.

This rearrangement joins TRBV7-9 to TRBJ1-1; the D gene is possibly TRBD1 (5 bases). V shed 1 base and J shed 8 bases, with 11 bases lying between them. CDR1 is SEHNR and CDR2 is FQNEAQ in the germline V gene (reference sequence). The CDR3 loop spans 13 amino acids. This chain's CDR3 is CASSLEHGTEAFF. The CDR3 DNA reads as TGTGCCAGCAGCTTAGAGCATGGGACCGAAGCTTTCTTT.

V and J are TRBV19 and TRBJ2-2, with unresolved D. This CDR3 region has 13 residues. In germline, CDR1 is LNHDA, CDR2 SQIVND (reference sequence). Trimming stripped 5 bases from V and 5 bases from J, with 9 bases between. CDR3: CASSSWGTGELFF. For the CDR3, the DNA is TGTGCCAGTAGTTCCTGGGGAACCGGGGAGCTGTTTTTT.

J is TRBJ2-1 and V is TRBV27; 8 nucleotides match TRBD1. J was trimmed by 3 bases and V by 5 bases; bases with no gene match: 9. CDR1 is MNHEY, CDR2 SMNVEV, per germline (reference sequence). The CDR3 consists of 16 residues. CDR3 protein: CASSQSPTGGYNEQFF. The CDR3, as DNA: TGTGCCAGCAGTCAATCCCCAACAGGGGGCTACAATGAGCAGTTCTTC.

The gene calls are TRBV18 and TRBJ1-1; a weak D match, TRBD1 (6 bases). V was trimmed by 2 bases and J by 6 bases, leaving 16 bases between them. Germline V lookup: CDR1 KGHSH, CDR2 LQKENI. The CDR3 loop spans 15 amino acids. CDR3 in DNA: TGTGCCAGCTCACCAGGAGGACGGCCAGGGGCTGAAGCTTTCTTT. Its translation: CASSPGGRPGAEAFF.

This sequence joins TRBV6-2 or TRBV6-3 and TRBJ1-6; no clear D. The ends were cut back, 2 bases at V and 7 bases at J, with 9 bases in the middle. The CDR3 is 14 residues long. In germline, CDR1 is MNHEY, CDR2 SVGEGT. The CDR3: CASSYGQSNSPLHF. DNA for the CDR3: TGTGCCAGCAGTTACGGGCAGTCGAATTCACCCCTCCACTTT.